The following is a T cell receptor beta chain sequence with its context. Sequenced by immunoSEQ multiplex PCR; TCRdb stores in-frame clones only, minus some. The sample records some 2,000,000 clones, about 94% being singletons. This specimen comes from a study of shared clonotypes between healthy human individuals. This receptor was obtained from a man aged 18 to 29 in good health. The sample taken for sequencing was naive CD4+ T cells sorted from blood. Subset denoted: CD45RA+ positively selected.

As DNA, the CDR3 is TGTGCCAGCTCACCACTTAAATTGGGGGTTATGAGCTCCTATAATTCACCCCTCCACTTT. As protein: CASSPLKLGVMSSYNSPLHF. The chain employs TRBV18 and TRBJ1-6; tentatively, D is TRBD1 (5 bases). V shed 1 base and J shed 0 bases, with 19 bases lying between them. This CDR3 region has 20 residues. Looked up from germline, CDR1 is KGHSH and CDR2 is LQKENI. Combining the CDR3 with reference TRBV18 and TRBJ1-6 gives the whole variable domain NAGVMQNPRHLVRRRGQEARLRCSPMKGHSHVYWYRQLPEEGLKFMVYLQKENIIDESGMPKERFSAEFPKEGPSILRIQQVVRGDSAAYFCASSPLKLGVMSSYNSPLHFGNGTRLTVT.